Here is one T cell receptor (beta chain) with its context. Its antigen target is currently unknown. Base qualities are not provided; no much larger clone lies one nucleotide away. Reading the germline V gene gives CDR1 SGHRS and CDR2 YFSETQ. Trimming costs V 1 base and J 3 bases, and their ends lie 9 bases apart. The CDR3 holds 14 amino acids from the cysteine to the phenylalanine. Only CDR3 DNA remains: 42 bases, in frame from the first base. TCRdb lists the instrument as Illumina NovaSeq 6000. cDNA libraries for TCRalpha and TCRbeta were prepared by 5'RACE using constant-segment primers, with sample barcodes and unique molecular identifiers added. RNA was extracted from every sample with Trizol reagent. The libraries were amplified in two PCR steps, and the second step added a second sample barcode and Illumina TruSeq adapters. The libraries were sequenced on an Illumina NovaSeq using 2 x 150 bp paired-end reads. The source study handled its data this way. With migec v1.2.7, reads were demultiplexed and then collapsed into UMI-guided consensus sequences. Using mixcr v2.1.11, UMI consensuses were aligned to TRA and TRB V and J templates and then assembled into clonotypes. A clonotype was counted as expanded or contracted only when both edgeR and NoisET called the clonotype significant, with the noise models trained on biological replicates. For edgeR calls, a false discovery rate-adjusted p below 0.01 and a log2 fold-change threshold of 1 were applied. PCA with hierarchical clustering of max-normalized trajectories of the 1000 most abundant clonotypes was used as exploratory dynamics analysis. Each responding clone was given a CD4 or CD8 phenotype based on the CD4+ and CD8+ repertoires, which had been sequenced separately. TCRdb itself trimmed the public reads at Q25 with fastp, ran MiXCR and retained productive beta chains. A single entry per CDR3 protein holds the most common genes and DNA from its merged rows. These V and J calls rely on TCRdb rather than the paper's analysis. In all, the sample holds 100,000 to 150,000 distinct CDR3 sequences, and about a sixth of those were seen once. The ten largest clones capture more than 11% of the sample.

This specimen comes from a study of T-cell memory formation after mild COVID-19 (dated by TCRdb to the early 2020s). About the investigation overall: TCR sequence clusters from the two donors were found to be largely donor specific. Longitudinal TCRalpha and TCRbeta repertoire sequencing tracked T-cell clones expanding and contracting after mild COVID-19 in two donors. Two young, previously healthy adult volunteers made up the cohort, one male and one female.

Ficoll-Paque density gradient centrifugation was the method used to isolate PBMCs. Results and caveats for the whole study, not just this receptor: Contracting CD4+ clones appeared mostly in the CM and EM memory subsets, whereas CD8+ clones were enriched in EMRA. SARS-CoV-2 specificity was not confirmed for the second-wave clones peaking on day 37. Only a couple of mild cases were covered in the study, and larger cohorts including severe cases with pre-infection samples were considered necessary. Balanced CD4/CD8 phenotypes were observed for clones contracting from day 15 to 85, whereas a bias towards CD4+ was observed for a second wave of clones expanding from day 15 to 37. The detection of some responding clones in pre-infection memory suggests that pre-existing cross-reactive memory T cells joined the SARS-CoV-2 response.

The TCR originated in an adult woman who had mild COVID-19 (a few samples of this study predate the infection). The sample titles of this study are shuffled in the database, so cell type and time point are left out; the donor was told from shared clones. The sequencing sample was made of PBMCs or a T cell subset sorted from them (not recorded which). The receptor chain draws on TRBV5-1 and TRBJ2-3; no confident D gene assignment can be made. CDR3 protein: CASSLSDQTDTQYF. The nucleotide sequence is TGCGCCAGCAGCTTGTCCGACCAAACAGATACGCAGTATTTT.